This record covers a single T cell receptor (beta chain). Only in-frame clones appear in the TCRdb table, and some are missing; sequencing was by immunoSEQ multiplex PCR. Of some 740,000 clones in the sample, 92% are singletons; the top ten hold around 24%. It was CD45RO-negative cells, positively selected for CCR7, that made up naive CD8 cells, with terminally differentiated effector memory CD45RA+ cells excluded. CDR3 size: 15 residues. From germline, CDR1 is MGHRA and CDR2 YSYEKL. Trimming removed 5 bases from V and 5 bases from J; junction bases left unmatched: 8. This sample stems from a study of shared clonotypes between healthy human individuals. Study summary: The donors, a couple of women and three men, were aged 18 to 49. For every donor, three CD4 naive, three CD4 memory, two CD8 naive and one CD8 memory plates were used.

The rearrangement joins TRBV4-1 to TRBJ1-1, with TRBD1 identical over 10 bases. What was sequenced was naive CD8+ T cells sorted from blood. The clonotype originates from a young man in good health. The CDR3 coding sequence is TGCGCCAGCAGCGGAGACAGGGGGCAGTATACTGAAGCTTTCTTT. Translating gives CASSGDRGQYTEAFF.